This T cell receptor beta chain comes out of a study of somatic mutations in cytotoxic T cells in rheumatoid arthritis. Study-wide points: The modest underrepresentation of TRBV07 observed in rheumatoid arthritis patients was not subjected to multiple-comparison adjustment. Healthy controls showed no age-related rise in CD8+ clonality, whereas rheumatoid arthritis patients did.

With regard to this clone: What it recognizes is unknown.

The V and J ends lost 0 bases and 9 bases respectively, with 15 bases between them. This CDR3 is 15 amino acids long. Looked up from germline, CDR1 is GTSNPN and CDR2 is SVGIG (reference sequence). Method: immunoSEQ multiplex PCR; TCRdb's copy keeps in-frame clones and lacks some. This sample has tens of thousands of clones, with roughly four fifths found just once. The chain has TRBV30 and TRBJ1-6, with D perhaps matching TRBD1 (6 bases). The sequenced sample was CD8+ T cells sorted from blood. This TCR came from a man in his forties in good health. CDR3 residues: CAWSVGAGVRSPLHF. The CDR3 DNA is TGTGCCTGGAGTGTAGGGGCAGGGGTTCGTTCACCCCTCCACTTT.